The rows below give T cell receptor beta chains drawn from one sample of a study of graft-versus-host responses after intestinal transplantation. The assay was immunoSEQ multiplex PCR, and TCRdb's table has in-frame clones only and misses some. Of under 100,000 clones listed, approximately 92% are singletons. The material sequenced was PBMCs, taken around 68 weeks after intestinal transplant. These receptors originate from a human patient who received an intestinal transplant, so some T cells may come from the graft donor. The CDR3 runs from the conserved cysteine through the conserved F or W. Each record gives: clone size, V gene, D gene, J gene, CDR3 protein, CDR3 DNA. A D gene is named only where the DNA matches it firmly. Clone sizes are given selectively: once, few, many, or a class where the clone is expanded.

.	TRBV25-1	.	TRBJ1-3	CASSEFFLHSGNTIYF	TGTGCCAGCAGTGAATTCTTCCTTCACTCTGGAAACACCATATATTTT
.	TRBV5-4	.	TRBJ2-3	CASSDRWVTDTQYF	TGTGCCAGCAGCGATCGGTGGGTCACAGATACGCAGTATTTT
.	TRBV10-3	TRBD1	TRBJ1-2	CAISDARTGITMGYTF	TGTGCCATCAGTGATGCGAGGACAGGAATAACTATGGGCTACACCTTC
.	TRBV6-1	.	TRBJ1-2	CASSEVGRAYGYTF	TGTGCCAGCAGTGAAGTTGGCAGGGCATATGGCTACACCTTC
.	TRBV10-2	.	TRBJ1-4	CASSDGQRGEKLFF	TGCGCCAGCAGTGATGGGCAGAGAGGTGAAAAACTGTTTTTT
.	TRBV15	TRBD1	TRBJ1-2	CATSLDRRDMVGYTF	TGTGCCACCAGCTTGGACAGGCGAGATATGGTGGGCTACACCTTC
.	TRBV9	.	TRBJ2-2	CASSVLGDIGELFF	TGTGCCAGCAGCGTATTGGGGGACATCGGGGAGCTGTTTTTT
.	TRBV7-9	TRBD2	TRBJ2-3	CASSPSSGLAGITDTQYF	TGTGCCAGCAGCCCCTCTTCCGGACTAGCGGGGATCACAGATACGCAGTATTTT
.	TRBV6-1	.	TRBJ2-7	CASSTGPTYEQYF	TGTGCCAGCAGTACCGGGCCTACCTACGAGCAGTACTTC
.	TRBV5-6	.	TRBJ2-5	CASSFGRETQYF	TGTGCCAGCAGCTTCGGGCGAGAGACCCAGTACTTC
.	TRBV11-2	TRBD1	TRBJ2-1	CASSPRTGTGNEQFF	TGTGCCAGCAGCCCACGGACAGGGACGGGCAATGAGCAGTTCTTC
.	TRBV18	TRBD2	TRBJ2-5	CASSPRVAGDQETQYF	TGTGCCAGCTCACCACGGGTAGCGGGGGACCAAGAGACCCAGTACTTC
.	TRBV7-6	.	TRBJ2-7	CASSPRPSYEQYF	TGTGCCAGCAGCCCCCGGCCGTCCTACGAGCAGTACTTC
.	TRBV4-1	.	TRBJ1-5	CASSQDSENQPQHF	TGCGCCAGCAGCCAAGATTCGGAAAATCAGCCCCAGCATTTT
few	TRBV11-2	TRBD1	TRBJ2-7	CASSLGDSHSYEQYF	TGTGCCAGCAGCTTGGGGGACAGCCACTCCTACGAGCAGTACTTC
.	TRBV25-1	TRBD2	TRBJ2-7	CASSEWGGYEQYF	TGTGCCAGCAGTGAATGGGGGGGCTACGAGCAGTACTTC
.	TRBV19	.	TRBJ2-4	CASIRGGGENIQYF	TGTGCCTCCATTAGGGGGGGCGGCGAAAACATTCAGTACTTC
.	TRBV6-1	.	TRBJ2-6	CASLQGSGANVLTF	TGTGCCAGCTTACAGGGATCTGGGGCCAACGTCCTGACTTTC
once	TRBV5-4	.	TRBJ1-4	CASSSRDEKLFF	TGTGCCAGCAGCTCCAGGGATGAAAAACTGTTTTTT
.	TRBV6-5	.	TRBJ1-5	CASSYLGVGQPQHF	TGTGCCAGCAGTTATTTAGGGGTGGGTCAGCCCCAGCATTTT
.	TRBV9	.	TRBJ1-2	CASSVLGLGYTF	TGTGCCAGCAGCGTATTGGGGCTTGGCTACACCTTC
.	TRBV5-1	.	TRBJ1-1	CASSPRGLGTEAFF	TGCGCCAGCAGCCCCAGGGGTCTGGGCACTGAAGCTTTCTTT
once	TRBV15	.	TRBJ2-7	CATSGADEQYF	TGTGCCACCAGCGGAGCGGACGAGCAGTACTTC
.	TRBV9	.	TRBJ2-7	CASSVGSRNPPYEQYF	TGTGCCAGCAGCGTAGGATCCAGGAACCCCCCCTACGAGCAGTACTTC
once	TRBV7-6	.	TRBJ2-2	CASSLALENTGELFF	TGTGCCAGCAGCTTAGCGCTGGAGAACACCGGGGAGCTGTTTTTT
.	TRBV10-3	.	TRBJ1-2	CAISESGKSFYGYTF	TGTGCCATCAGTGAGTCGGGGAAGAGCTTCTATGGCTACACCTTC
once	TRBV4-1	.	TRBJ1-2	CASSQPIGTFFYGYTF	TGCGCCAGCAGCCAACCTATAGGGACATTTTTCTATGGCTACACCTTC
.	TRBV2	TRBD1	TRBJ1-4	CASRGQGPLKLFF	TGTGCCAGCAGGGGACAGGGTCCCTTAAAACTGTTTTTT
.	TRBV5-8	.	TRBJ1-2	CARRTGGARGYTF	TGTGCCAGAAGAACCGGAGGGGCCCGGGGCTACACCTTC
once	TRBV19	TRBD2	TRBJ2-7	CASSPGLAALPMF	TGTGCCAGTAGCCCGGGACTAGCGGCCTTACCAATGTTC
.	TRBV7-8	.	TRBJ2-7	CASSLTQDSLSYEQYF	TGTGCCAGCAGCCTAACTCAGGACTCACTCTCCTACGAGCAGTACTTC
.	TRBV6-6	TRBD2	TRBJ2-3	CASSYWGRGDTQYF	TGTGCCAGCAGTTATTGGGGGAGGGGAGATACGCAGTATTTT
.	TRBV7-9	.	TRBJ1-1	CASSLESLRGETEAFF	TGTGCCAGCAGCTTAGAGAGCCTCCGGGGCGAGACTGAAGCTTTCTTT
.	TRBV7-3	TRBD1	TRBJ1-1	CASSLAGGTGTEAFF	TGTGCCAGCAGCCTCGCCGGGGGGACAGGCACTGAAGCTTTCTTT
once	TRBV27	TRBD1	TRBJ1-6	CASRLWTGDNSPLHF	TGTGCCAGCAGACTTTGGACAGGGGATAATTCACCCCTCCACTTT
.	TRBV2	.	TRBJ1-1	CASSEEANTEAFF	TGTGCCAGCAGTGAGGAGGCGAACACTGAAGCTTTCTTT
.	TRBV20-1	.	TRBJ2-7	CSAGATYEQYF	TGCAGTGCTGGGGCCACCTACGAGCAGTACTTC
.	TRBV6-5	.	TRBJ1-6	CASRQQLYNSPLHF	TGTGCCAGCAGGCAGCAACTCTATAATTCACCCCTCCACTTT
.	TRBV6-6	TRBD1	TRBJ1-1	CASSYGITGGTEAFF	TGTGCCAGCAGTTATGGAATAACAGGGGGCACTGAAGCTTTCTTT
.	TRBV6-1	.	TRBJ1-5	CASSPPDQPQHF	TGTGCCAGCAGCCCTCCTGACCAGCCCCAGCATTTT
.	TRBV4-1	.	TRBJ2-6	CASSRVALVSGANVLTF	TGCGCCAGCAGCCGGGTCGCCCTCGTCTCTGGGGCCAACGTCCTGACTTTC
.	TRBV27	.	TRBJ1-4	CASSSGGDGEKLFF	TGTGCCAGCAGTTCGGGAGGTGATGGAGAAAAACTGTTTTTT
.	TRBV6-5	.	TRBJ1-5	CASSYRGVGNQPQHF	TGTGCCAGCAGTTACCGGGGGGTGGGGAATCAGCCCCAGCATTTT
.	TRBV9	.	TRBJ2-7	CASSAQGSYEQYF	TGTGCCAGCAGCGCCCAGGGGAGCTACGAGCAGTACTTC
.	TRBV5-1	.	TRBJ1-1	CASSLGGLGDTEAFF	TGCGCCAGCAGCTTGGGTGGCCTTGGGGACACTGAAGCTTTCTTT
once	TRBV6-5	.	TRBJ1-1	CASSLPTGMNTEAFF	TGTGCCAGCAGTCTACCGACAGGAATGAACACTGAAGCTTTCTTT
.	TRBV5-6	.	TRBJ2-1	CASSGADNEQFF	TGTGCCAGCAGCGGGGCTGACAATGAGCAGTTCTTC
few	TRBV27	TRBD1	TRBJ1-5	CASSPRDRVNQPQHF	TGTGCCAGCAGTCCCCGGGACAGAGTCAATCAGCCCCAGCATTTT
.	TRBV5-1	.	TRBJ1-1	CASSLGGNTEAFF	TGCGCCAGCAGCTTGGGTGGGAACACTGAAGCTTTCTTT
.	TRBV2	TRBD2	TRBJ2-3	CASTPGLAASTDTQYF	TGTGCCAGCACGCCGGGACTAGCGGCGAGCACAGATACGCAGTATTTT
.	TRBV9	TRBD1	TRBJ2-2	CASSVIPGQGNGELFF	TGTGCCAGCAGCGTTATTCCGGGACAGGGTAACGGGGAGCTGTTTTTT
once	TRBV7-3	.	TRBJ2-1	CASSLTGGLYNEQFF	TGTGCCAGCAGCTTAACGGGGGGGCTCTACAATGAGCAGTTCTTC
.	TRBV9	TRBD1	TRBJ2-4	CASSSTGGLDIQYF	TGTGCCAGCAGCTCGACAGGGGGCCTGGACATTCAGTACTTC
.	TRBV6-6	.	TRBJ1-2	CASSSHDGPQGGYTF	TGTGCCAGCAGTTCTCATGACGGACCTCAAGGTGGCTACACCTTC